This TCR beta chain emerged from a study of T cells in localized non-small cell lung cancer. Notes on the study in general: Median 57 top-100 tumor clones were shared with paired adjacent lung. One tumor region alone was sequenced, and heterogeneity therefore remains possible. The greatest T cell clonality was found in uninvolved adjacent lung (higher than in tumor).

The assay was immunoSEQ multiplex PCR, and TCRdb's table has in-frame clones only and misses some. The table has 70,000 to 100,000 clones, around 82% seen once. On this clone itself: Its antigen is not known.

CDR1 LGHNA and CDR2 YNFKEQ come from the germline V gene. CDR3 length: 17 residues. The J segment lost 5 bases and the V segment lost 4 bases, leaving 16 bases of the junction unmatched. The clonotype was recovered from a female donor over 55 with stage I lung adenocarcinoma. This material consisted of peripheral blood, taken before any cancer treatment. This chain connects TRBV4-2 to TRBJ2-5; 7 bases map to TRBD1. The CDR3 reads CASSRRQGPGQGETQYF. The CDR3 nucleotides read TGTGCCAGCAGCCGGAGACAGGGCCCAGGGCAAGGGGAGACCCAGTACTTC.